This TCR beta chain was sequenced for a study of control samples from healthy donors and cancer patients. Assay: immunoSEQ multiplex PCR; the TCRdb copy retains only in-frame clones and omits some. This repertoire shows 98,000 or so clones, around three quarters found once; its top ten account for about 11%. V dropped 3 bases and J dropped 6 bases, with 13 bases sitting between them. This CDR3 is built from 13 residues. The germline V gene encodes CDR1 GTSNPN and CDR2 SVGIG (reference sequence). The clonotype was recovered from a woman aged 25 to 39 in good health. The rearrangement links TRBV30 to TRBJ2-3; maybe TRBD2 (7 bases). Input material: blood. The CDR3 sequence is CAWRRGPADTQYF. The CDR3 coding sequence is TGTGCCTGGAGGCGGGGGCCGGCGGATACGCAGTATTTT. The full variable domain, its missing parts supplied by reference TRBV30 and TRBJ2-3, is SQTIHQWPATLVQPVGSPLSLECTVEGTSNPNLYWYRQAAGRGLQLLFYSVGIGQISSEVPQNLSASRPQDRQFILSSKKLLLSDSGFYLCAWRRGPADTQYFGPGTRLTVL.